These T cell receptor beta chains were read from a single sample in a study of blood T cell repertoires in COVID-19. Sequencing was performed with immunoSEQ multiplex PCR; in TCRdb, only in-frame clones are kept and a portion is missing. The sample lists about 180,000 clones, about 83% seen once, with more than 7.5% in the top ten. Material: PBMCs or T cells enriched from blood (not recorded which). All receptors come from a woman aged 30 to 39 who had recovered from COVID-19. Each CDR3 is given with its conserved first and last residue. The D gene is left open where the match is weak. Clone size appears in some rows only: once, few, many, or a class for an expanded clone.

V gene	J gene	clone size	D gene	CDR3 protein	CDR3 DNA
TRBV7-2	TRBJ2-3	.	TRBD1	CASSFRGTGGISDTQYF	TGTGCCAGCAGCTTTAGAGGGACAGGGGGGATATCTGATACGCAGTATTTT
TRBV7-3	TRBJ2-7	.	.	CASSPTGGHPEQYF	TGTGCCAGCAGCCCAACAGGAGGGCATCCCGAGCAGTACTTC
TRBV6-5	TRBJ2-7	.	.	CASSYQSGYEQYF	TGTGCCAGCAGTTACCAAAGCGGGTACGAGCAGTACTTC
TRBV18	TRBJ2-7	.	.	CASSPPQAGSYEQYF	TGTGCCAGCTCACCGCCCCAGGCAGGTTCCTACGAGCAGTACTTC
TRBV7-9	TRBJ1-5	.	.	CASSQQGSFQPQHF	TGTGCCAGCAGCCAACAGGGATCCTTCCAGCCCCAGCATTTT
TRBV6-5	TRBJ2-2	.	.	CASRELGGTGELFF	TGTGCCAGCAGAGAGCTGGGGGGCACCGGGGAGCTGTTTTTT
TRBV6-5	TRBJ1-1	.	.	CASSYSLYSKNTEAFF	TGTGCCAGCAGTTACTCGTTGTACAGTAAAAACACTGAAGCTTTCTTT
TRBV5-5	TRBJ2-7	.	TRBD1	CASSAYRGLQDYEQYF	TGTGCCAGCAGCGCATACAGGGGGCTTCAGGACTACGAGCAGTACTTC
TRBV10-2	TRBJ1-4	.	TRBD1	CASSSGTGEKLFF	TGCGCCAGCAGTTCCGGGACAGGTGAAAAACTGTTTTTT
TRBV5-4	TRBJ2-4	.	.	CASSTPGLAKNIQYF	TGTGCCAGCAGCACCCCGGGACTAGCCAAAAACATTCAGTACTTC
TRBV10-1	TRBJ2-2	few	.	CASSDRDTGELFF	TGCGCCAGCAGTGACCGGGACACCGGGGAGCTGTTTTTT
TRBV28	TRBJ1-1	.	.	CASSLFQGEAFF	TGTGCCAGCAGTTTATTTCAGGGGGAAGCTTTCTTT
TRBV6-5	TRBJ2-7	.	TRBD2	CASSSPGTSGIEQYF	TGTGCCAGCAGTTCCCCCGGGACTAGCGGGATCGAGCAGTACTTC
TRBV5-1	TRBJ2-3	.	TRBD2	CASSLPLAGGPEIVQAPTDTQYF	TGCGCCAGCAGCTTACCGCTAGCGGGAGGGCCGGAAATCGTTCAAGCGCCCACAGATACGCAGTATTTT
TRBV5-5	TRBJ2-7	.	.	CASSQWGNPTDF	TGTGCCAGCAGCCAGTGGGGCAACCCTACCGACTTC
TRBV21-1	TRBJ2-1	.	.	CASSLPGLADYNEQFF	TGTGCCAGCAGTCTACCGGGACTAGCGGACTACAATGAGCAGTTCTTC
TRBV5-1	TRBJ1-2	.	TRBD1	CASRLLDRPYGYTF	TGCGCCAGCAGGTTACTGGACAGGCCCTATGGCTACACCTTC
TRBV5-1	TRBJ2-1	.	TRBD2	CASSYGLAGSSYNEQFF	TGCGCCAGCAGCTACGGACTAGCGGGTAGCTCCTACAATGAGCAGTTCTTC
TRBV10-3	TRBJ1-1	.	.	CAIKVASGFVTEAFF	TGTGCCATCAAGGTAGCCTCAGGGTTTGTCACTGAAGCTTTCTTT
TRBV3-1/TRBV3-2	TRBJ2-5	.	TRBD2	CASSQLAGGRETQYF	TGTGCCAGCAGCCAACTTGCGGGAGGGAGGGAGACCCAGTACTTC
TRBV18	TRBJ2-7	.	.	CASSPPGPYEQYF	TGTGCCAGCTCACCTCCGGGTCCCTACGAGCAGTACTTC
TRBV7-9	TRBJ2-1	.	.	CASSLVRSSYNEQFF	TGTGCCAGCAGCTTAGTTAGAAGCTCCTACAATGAGCAGTTCTTC
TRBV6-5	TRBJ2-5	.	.	CASSYSKFGLRETQYF	TGTGCCAGCAGTTACTCGAAGTTCGGACTACGAGAGACCCAGTACTTC
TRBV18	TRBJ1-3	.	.	CASSPRLAATSGNTIYF	TGTGCCAGCTCACCAAGACTCGCAGCTACGTCTGGAAACACCATATATTTT
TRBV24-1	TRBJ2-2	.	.	CATSDPGTGELFF	TGTGCCACCAGTGATCCAGGTACCGGGGAGCTGTTTTTT
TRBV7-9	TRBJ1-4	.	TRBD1	CASSSSRDRGREKLFF	TGTGCCAGCAGCTCGTCCCGGGACAGGGGGCGCGAAAAACTGTTTTTT
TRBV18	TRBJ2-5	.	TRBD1	CASSPGQEGTQYF	TGTGCCAGCTCACCCGGACAGGAAGGGACCCAGTACTTC
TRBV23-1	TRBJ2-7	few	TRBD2	CASSPASTSGIPYEQYF	TGCGCCAGCAGTCCCGCTTCCACTAGCGGGATACCCTACGAGCAGTACTTC
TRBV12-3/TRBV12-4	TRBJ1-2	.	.	CASSPRQGSGYTF	TGTGCCAGCAGCCCTCGCCAGGGATCGGGCTACACCTTC
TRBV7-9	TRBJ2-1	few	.	CASFGGSYYNEQFF	TGTGCCAGCTTCGGTGGGAGCTACTACAATGAGCAGTTCTTC
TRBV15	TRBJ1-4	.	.	CATSRDGFGGPEKLFF	TGTGCCACCAGCAGAGATGGGTTCGGGGGGCCTGAAAAACTGTTTTTT
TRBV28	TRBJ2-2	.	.	CASPLISRGELFF	TGTGCCAGTCCCTTAATATCTAGAGGGGAGCTGTTTTTT
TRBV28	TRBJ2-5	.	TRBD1	CASSPNRGSMETQYF	TGTGCCAGCAGTCCCAACAGGGGAAGTATGGAGACCCAGTACTTC
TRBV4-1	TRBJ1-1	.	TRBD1	CASSRGLDRGAGGAFF	TGCGCCAGCAGCAGAGGATTGGACAGGGGCGCGGGTGGAGCTTTCTTT
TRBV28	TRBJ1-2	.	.	CASSRVGLYGYTF	TGTGCCAGCAGTCGAGTCGGACTCTATGGCTACACCTTC
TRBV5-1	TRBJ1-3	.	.	CASSPTTYRSSGNTIYF	TGCGCCAGCTCGCCGACCACGTACAGGAGCTCTGGAAACACCATATATTTT
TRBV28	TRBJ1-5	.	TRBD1	CASSLPQGARQPQHF	TGTGCCAGCAGTTTGCCTCAGGGGGCTCGACAGCCCCAGCATTTT
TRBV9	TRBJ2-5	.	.	CASSVGTAPRRETQYF	TGTGCCAGCAGCGTAGGGACAGCTCCCCGTCGTGAGACCCAGTACTTC
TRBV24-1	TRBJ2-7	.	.	CATSDSMRYEQYF	TGTGCCACCAGTGATTCCATGAGGTACGAGCAGTACTTC
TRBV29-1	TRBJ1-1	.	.	CSVFVNRGNTEAFF	TGCAGCGTTTTCGTTAATAGGGGTAACACTGAAGCTTTCTTT
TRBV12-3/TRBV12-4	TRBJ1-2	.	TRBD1	CASSFGQAAGYTF	TGTGCCAGCAGTTTCGGACAGGCCGCCGGCTACACCTTC
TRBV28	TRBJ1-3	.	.	CASSLGRENTIYF	TGTGCCAGCAGTTTAGGCCGGGAAAACACCATATATTTT
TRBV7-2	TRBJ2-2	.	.	CASSFQGGTNTGELFF	TGTGCCAGCAGCTTCCAGGGCGGTACGAACACCGGGGAGCTGTTTTTT
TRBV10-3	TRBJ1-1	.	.	CAISEYGGGDRGEAFF	TGTGCCATCAGTGAGTACGGTGGGGGGGATCGGGGAGAAGCTTTCTTT
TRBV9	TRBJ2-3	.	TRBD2	CASSPRASGSTDTQYF	TGTGCCAGCAGCCCTAGGGCTAGCGGGAGTACAGATACGCAGTATTTT
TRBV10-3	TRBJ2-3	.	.	CAISESTLTDTQYF	TGTGCCATCAGTGAGTCGACTCTGACAGATACGCAGTATTTT
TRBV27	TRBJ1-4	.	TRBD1	CASSWGPTGGTTNEKLFF	TGTGCCAGCAGTTGGGGGCCGACAGGGGGAACAACTAATGAAAAACTGTTTTTT
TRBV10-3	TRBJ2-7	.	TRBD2	CATTAGGPYEQYF	TGTGCCACGACAGCGGGAGGCCCCTACGAGCAGTACTTC
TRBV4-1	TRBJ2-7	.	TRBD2	CASSQVFSGGSYEQYF	TGCGCCAGCAGCCAAGTGTTTTCGGGAGGATCCTACGAGCAGTACTTC
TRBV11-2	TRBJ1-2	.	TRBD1	CASSLFARGNYGYTF	TGTGCCAGCAGCTTATTCGCCAGGGGGAACTATGGCTACACCTTC
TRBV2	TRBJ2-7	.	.	CASSGLGGHEQYF	TGTGCCAGCAGTGGACTGGGAGGCCACGAGCAGTACTTC
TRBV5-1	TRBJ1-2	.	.	CASSLAGASTNGYTF	TGCGCCAGCAGCTTGGCAGGGGCCTCCACCAATGGCTACACCTTC
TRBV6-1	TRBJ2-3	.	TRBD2	CASSGILAAANPSTDTQYF	TGTGCCAGCAGTGGCATACTAGCGGCAGCGAACCCAAGCACAGATACGCAGTATTTT